Below are 19 T cell receptor beta chains sequenced from a single sample in a study of blood T cell repertoires in COVID-19. Profiled with immunoSEQ multiplex PCR; TCRdb holds only in-frame clones, not every one. This table holds 180,000 or so clones, around 86% found once. The sequenced sample was peripheral blood. Receptors originate from a man aged 70-80 years with acute or convalescent COVID-19.

The V call is TRBV5-1, the J call TRBJ2-4; TRBD1 matches 9 bases. Germline V gene sequence: CDR1 SGHRS, CDR2 YFSETQ. V was clipped by 4 bases and J by 6 bases; unmatched bases: 14. The CDR3 has 17 amino acids. CDR3 in amino acids: CASSHRGPSPEGNIQYF. Written as DNA, the CDR3 is TGCGCCAGCAGCCACAGGGGGCCCTCACCTGAGGGAAACATTCAGTACTTC.

This rearrangement joins TRBV5-5 to TRBJ1-4; TRBD1 aligns across 9 bases. This CDR3 spans 20 amino acids. The germline gives CDR1 SGHKS, CDR2 YYEKEE (reference sequence). Trimming cost V 1 base and J 8 bases; bases outside gene matches: 21. CDR3 sequence (DNA): TGTGCCAGCAGCTTGCCGACTCGCGGGACAGGGAAGAGTAGAGGCGAAAAACTGTTTTTT. It yields the protein CASSLPTRGTGKSRGEKLFF.

The J gene is TRBJ1-2, the V gene TRBV29-1; D is unresolved. The CDR3 sequence is 13 residues long. Deletions cut 0 bases from V and 9 bases from J, with 14 bases between. Germline V gene lookup returns CDR1 SQVTM and CDR2 ANQGSEA. As DNA, the CDR3 is TGCAGCGTTGAAGAGGCTTACAGTGAGAGCTACACCTTC. As protein: CSVEEAYSESYTF. Using reference TRBV29-1 and TRBJ1-2 for the parts outside the CDR3, the full variable domain is SAVISQKPSRDICQRGTSLTIQCQVDSQVTMMFWYRQQPGQSLTLIATANQGSEATYESGFVIDKFPISRPNLTFSTLTVSNMSPEDSSIYLCSVEEAYSESYTFGSGTRLTVV.

This rearrangement joins TRBV7-3 to TRBJ2-2, with TRBD1 matching 8 bases. Trimming removed 5 bases from V and 8 bases from J; junction bases left unmatched: 13. Germline V gene lookup returns CDR1 SGHTA and CDR2 FQGTGA. The CDR3 consists of 16 residues. CDR3 nucleotide sequence: TGTGCCAGCAGCCCCAAAAGTGCAGGGGGCGCAGGGGAGCTGTTTTTT. Its protein product is CASSPKSAGGAGELFF.

V and J are TRBV29-1 and TRBJ2-1; no clear D gene. Per the germline V gene, CDR1 is SQVTM and CDR2 is ANQGSEA. Trimming shortened V by 4 bases and J by 4 bases, and 5 bases separated the two germline ends. This CDR3 is 11 amino acids long. The CDR3 coding sequence is TGCAGCGTTGCCGGGTACAATGAGCAGTTCTTC. Translating gives CSVAGYNEQFF.

This chain connects TRBV24-1 to TRBJ2-3; TRBD1 might be the D (6 bases). There are 16 residues in the CDR3. V lost 4 bases and J 1 base, leaving 14 bases between the germline ends. Germline V gene data show CDR1 as KGHDR and CDR2 as SFDVKD. The CDR3 bases are TGTGCCACCAGTGACCCTACAGGGTTAGGCACAGATACGCAGTATTTT. Its protein product is CATSDPTGLGTDTQYF.

This clone was observed a single time. The V and J genes are TRBV19 and TRBJ1-2; the D is unclear. Trimming cost V 6 bases and J 0 bases, with 8 bases left between them. This CDR3 contains 13 residues. The germline gives CDR1 LNHDA, CDR2 SQIVND (reference sequence). In DNA, the CDR3 is TGTGCCAGTAGACCGGGAACTAACTATGGCTACACCTTC. It translates to CASRPGTNYGYTF.

J is TRBJ2-3 and V is TRBV11-2, with TRBD2 matching over 9 bases. This CDR3 is built from 16 residues. V lost 2 bases and J lost 2; bases outside the gene matches: 5. The germline V gene encodes CDR1 SGHAT and CDR2 FQNNGV. The CDR3 DNA is TGTGCCAGCAGCTTAATCCGGACTAGCGTCACAGATACGCAGTATTTT. It translates to CASSLIRTSVTDTQYF. Full variable domain (missing parts from reference TRBV11-2 and TRBJ2-3): EAGVAQSPRYKIIEKRQSVAFWCNPISGHATLYWYQQILGQGPKLLIQFQNNGVVDDSQLPKDRFSAERLKGVDSTLKIQPAKLEDSAVYLCASSLIRTSVTDTQYFGPGTRLTVL.

The chain carries TRBV11-3 and TRBJ1-1; D is possibly TRBD1 (6 bases). Germline V lookup: CDR1 SGHNT, CDR2 YENEEA. Trimming left V 5 bases short and J 1 base short, with 11 bases between. The CDR3 is 14 residues long. The CDR3, as DNA: TGTGCCAGCAGCGCAGGGGACCCGAACACTGAAGCTTTCTTT. It translates to CASSAGDPNTEAFF.

The chain employs TRBV7-3 and TRBJ1-6, with TRBD1 as a possible D gene (6 bases). Germline CDR1 reads SGHTA; CDR2 reads FQGTGA. This CDR3 has 13 amino acids. The V and J ends lost 5 bases and 9 bases respectively, with 11 bases between them. CDR3 residues: CASSPGQSSPLHF. The CDR3 region has the DNA TGTGCCAGCAGCCCCGGACAGTCTTCACCCCTCCACTTT.

The rearrangement uses TRBV24-1 and TRBJ2-3; 7 nucleotides agree with TRBD2. V dropped 4 bases and J dropped 4; count of bases not matched to a gene: 10. The germline CDR1 and CDR2 sequences are KGHDR and SFDVKD. The CDR3 is 16 residues long. The CDR3 protein is CATSEAQGLAADTQYF. The DNA of the CDR3 is TGTGCCACCAGTGAGGCTCAGGGCCTAGCGGCAGATACGCAGTATTTT.

The chain couples TRBV18 to TRBJ2-5; D is perhaps TRBD1 (5 bases). The germline V gene encodes CDR1 KGHSH and CDR2 LQKENI. The CDR3 is 15 residues long. Trimming removed 2 bases at V and 3 bases at J, with 13 bases between. In nucleotides, the CDR3 is TGTGCCAGCTCACCAGAAATGGGCAGGGAAGAGACCCAGTACTTC. It encodes CASSPEMGREETQYF. Complete variable domain (other parts from reference TRBV18 and TRBJ2-5): NAGVMQNPRHLVRRRGQEARLRCSPMKGHSHVYWYRQLPEEGLKFMVYLQKENIIDESGMPKERFSAEFPKEGPSILRIQQVVRGDSAAYFCASSPEMGREETQYFGPGTRLLVL.

This clone was seen a single time. The chain joins TRBV20-1 to TRBJ1-4; no definite D call. The CDR3 totals 13 residues. V was cut by 3 bases and J by 10 bases, with 15 bases left in between. Germline V gives CDR1 DFQATT, CDR2 SNEGSKA (reference sequence). The CDR3 sequence: CSASPGSERKLFF. CDR3 in DNA: TGCAGTGCTAGTCCCGGGTCGGAGAGAAAACTGTTTTTT.

The chain is built from TRBV5-1 and TRBJ2-3; a weak D match, TRBD1 (5 bases). The CDR3 is 16 amino acids. The ends were cut back, 4 bases at V and 1 base at J, with 16 bases in the middle. CDR1 SGHRS and CDR2 YFSETQ come from the germline V gene. The CDR3 loop is CASSADSGAGTDTQYF. The CDR3 DNA follows: TGCGCCAGCAGCGCCGACTCTGGGGCGGGCACAGATACGCAGTATTTT.

This chain uses TRBV9 with TRBJ1-2; 8 bases map to TRBD1. CDR1 and CDR2 (germline): SGDLS, YYNGEE. The trim removed 0 bases at V and 7 bases at J, leaving 8 bases unmatched. This CDR3 is built from 15 residues. The CDR3: CASSVDPTGGGGYTF. The CDR3 DNA is TGTGCCAGCAGCGTAGACCCTACAGGGGGGGGTGGCTACACCTTC.

The CDR3 loop is CAAGTKETQYF. CDR3 nucleotides: TGTGCTGCCGGGACTAAAGAGACCCAGTACTTC. The chain is built from TRBV30 and TRBJ2-5; 7 nucleotides line up with TRBD2. The CDR3 extends over 11 amino acids. Per the germline V gene, CDR1 is GTSNPN and CDR2 is SVGIG (reference sequence).

V and J are TRBV27 and TRBJ2-1; perhaps TRBD2 as D (6 bases). This CDR3 contains 15 residues. The ends were cut back, 2 bases at V and 8 bases at J, with 16 bases in the middle. Germline-derived CDR1 and CDR2 are MNHEY and SMNVEV (reference sequence). DNA of the CDR3: TGTGCCAGCAGTTTACTGGCGGGACCCCCCCATGAGCAGTTCTTC. Protein: CASSLLAGPPHEQFF.

The gene calls are TRBV7-9 and TRBJ1-1, with TRBD1 as a possible D gene (5 bases). The germline gives CDR1 SEHNR, CDR2 FQNEAQ (reference sequence). The CDR3 loop spans 14 amino acids. V was shortened by 4 bases and J by 5 bases, with 14 bases between the two germline ends. The CDR3 sequence: CASSSQGEGTEAFF. CDR3 nucleotide sequence: TGTGCCAGCAGCTCCCAAGGGGAGGGTACTGAAGCTTTCTTT.

The chain combines TRBV29-1 with TRBJ1-5; 9 nucleotides line up with TRBD1. The germline gives CDR1 SQVTM, CDR2 ANQGSEA. V lost 4 bases, J lost 9 bases, and 13 bases stayed unmatched. The CDR3 consists of 15 residues. CDR3 region: CSVVFGTGSLGPQHF. The CDR3 DNA follows: TGCAGCGTTGTTTTCGGGACAGGGTCCTTAGGGCCCCAGCATTTT.